This paragraph covers one TCR beta chain sequence. The target antigen is unknown. The CDR3 is made up of 15 amino acids. With 0 bases removed from V and 2 bases from J, the gap between germline ends came to 8 bases. Germline V CDR1 and CDR2: ENHRY, SYGVKD. This entry is derived from a study of lymphopenia after photon versus proton radiotherapy. Overall study findings and caveats: Better survival with proton therapy was suggested as possible, not demonstrated. A bigger post-nadir fall in TCR diversity correlated inversely with survival time in deceased patients. Relative stability marked proton patients; photon patients lost diversity and naive cells. After lymphocyte nadir, photon-treated repertoires showed oligoclonal expansion, especially CD8+ Temra.

Only in-frame clones appear in the TCRdb table, and some are missing; sequencing was by immunoSEQ multiplex PCR. This sample has roughly 18,000 clones, with just under 85% found just once. This sequence joins TRBV10-3 and TRBJ1-5, with D unclear. The TCR comes from a woman between 45 and 60 years old with pancreatic cancer. The starting material was peripheral blood, obtained from a patient treated with photon-based radiotherapy. The CDR3 protein is CAISESEVGNQPQHF. CDR3 nucleotide sequence: TGTGCCATCAGTGAGTCTGAGGTAGGCAATCAGCCCCAGCATTTT.